Sequencing of this T cell receptor beta chain was carried out in a study of cytomegalovirus exposure and HLA in healthy donors. Notes on the study in general: Looking again later, the authors saw that most CMV-associated TCR beta chains seemed HLA-restricted. TCR beta sequences numbering about 17,000 were associated with HLA alleles at 0.05 false discovery rate in a later analysis.

V was trimmed by 7 bases and J by 7 bases, leaving 17 bases between them. CDR3 length equals 13 residues. Germline CDR1 is SGHRS and CDR2 is YFSETQ. The PCR made use of 60 Vbeta and 13 Jbeta primers. Profiled with immunoSEQ multiplex PCR; TCRdb holds only in-frame clones, not every one. The table shows nearly 95,000 clones, with roughly three quarters occurring only once. Concerning this clone: Its antigen is unknown.

This TCR was recovered from a woman aged 40 to 55 in good health and CMV-seronegative. Sequencing was carried out using PBMCs. The genes are TRBV5-1 and TRBJ1-1, with TRBD1 as a possible D gene (5 bases). CDR3: CASRLGGTSEAFF. CDR3 nucleotides: TGCGCCAGCCGCCTCGGCGGGACTAGTGAAGCTTTCTTT.